This entry is about one T cell receptor beta chain. The target antigen is unknown. The sample belongs to a study of T cell responses to AZD1222 COVID-19 vaccine. Study summary: Pooling covered second doses at about 4 or about 12 weeks.

The CDR3 totals 16 residues. Germline CDR1 is SGHTA and CDR2 is FQGNSA. V lost 2 bases, J lost 0 bases, and 13 bases lay in between. The method was immunoSEQ multiplex PCR; TCRdb's version includes in-frame clones alone and lacks a portion of them. The data hold under 150,000 clones, with around nine tenths observed a single time. Study-level points and caveats: Repertoire sampling occurred only after the peak T cell response. Females outnumbered males among donors, who were mostly white British; clonal diversity was possibly underestimated. Within unmutated variant regions lay the reported targets of nearly half of spike-specific TCRs.

This clonotype originated in an adult in good health. This chain uses TRBV7-2 with TRBJ1-1, with D possibly being TRBD1 (6 bases). Here the sequenced sample was peripheral blood, taken on day 0 of AZD1222 vaccination. CDR3 in DNA: TGTGCCAGCAGCTTATTTGCAGCAGGGGTGAACACTGAAGCTTTCTTT. Translating gives CASSLFAAGVNTEAFF.